The next 25 T cell receptor beta chains were all read from a single sample in a study of neurological immune-mediated disorders. TCRdb re-called the 5' RACE reads through MiXCR, storing one row per CDR3 protein. This table holds fewer than 25,000 distinct CDR3 sequences, less than 15% found once. The sample's time point: technical triplicate 1. Sequencing used CD4+ T cells from blood. Receptors originate from a female donor with HTLV-1-associated myelopathy (HAM/TSP).

This clonotype was recorded at least ten times. Here the CDR3 reads CASSLVADSGYTF. For the CDR3, the DNA is TGCGCCAGCAGCTTGGTGGCGGACTCGGGCTACACCTTC. V is TRBV5-1 and J is TRBJ1-2, with D hard to call. The CDR3 contains 13 residues. Germline V gene data show CDR1 as SGHRS and CDR2 as YFSETQ. Trimming stripped 0 bases from V and 8 bases from J, with 11 bases between. Full variable domain (outside the CDR3, taken from reference TRBV5-1 and TRBJ1-2): KAGVTQTPRYLIKTRGQQVTLSCSPISGHRSVSWYQQTPGQGLQFLFEYFSETQRNKGNFPGRFSGRQFSNSRSEMNVSTLELGDSALYLCASSLVADSGYTFGSGTRLTVV.

As regards this clonotype: This may be a read error: a much more frequent sequence differs by one nucleotide. The rearrangement links TRBV20-1 to TRBJ2-3, with TRBD2 matching 7 bases. There are 12 residues in the CDR3. Germline values: CDR1 DFQATT, CDR2 SNEGSKA (reference sequence). The CDR3 protein is CGARDYTDTQYF. The CDR3 DNA sequence: TGCGGTGCTAGGGACTACACAGATACGCAGTATTTT.

Many counts were recorded for this clonotype. The chain uses TRBV20-1 and TRBJ2-7, with 9 nucleotides matching TRBD1. There are 15 residues in the CDR3. J was trimmed by 5 bases and V by 0 bases; bases with no gene match: 8. CDR1 is DFQATT and CDR2 is SNEGSKA in the germline V gene (reference sequence). CDR3 in amino acids: CSARDQGQGNDEQYF. The CDR3 DNA sequence: TGCAGTGCTAGAGACCAGGGACAGGGTAATGACGAGCAGTACTTC.

This clonotype was observed at least ten times. The gene calls are TRBV14 and TRBJ1-1; unclear D gene. This CDR3 has 13 amino acids. V was clipped by 1 base and J by 3 bases, with 6 bases between them. Germline-derived CDR1 and CDR2 are SGHDN and FVKESK. The CDR3 DNA reads TGTGCCAGCAGCCAAGGTTTGGACACTGAAGCTTTCTTT. As protein: CASSQGLDTEAFF. Using reference TRBV14 and TRBJ1-1 for the parts outside the CDR3, the full variable domain is EAGVTQFPSHSVIEKGQTVTLRCDPISGHDNLYWYRRVMGKEIKFLLHFVKESKQDESGMPNNRFLAERTGGTYSTLKVQPAELEDSGVYFCASSQGLDTEAFFGQGTRLTVV.

This clonotype is classed as medium-sized (0.01 to 0.1%). The genes are TRBV11-1 and TRBJ2-1, with TRBD2 matching over 10 bases. The CDR3 consists of 14 residues. CDR1 and CDR2 from the germline V gene are SGHAT and FQDESV (reference sequence). The J segment lost 3 bases and the V segment lost 7 bases, leaving 3 bases of the junction unmatched. The DNA for the CDR3 is TGTGCCAGCAAGCTAGCGGGGGACTACAATGAGCAGTTCTTC. Translating gives CASKLAGDYNEQFF.

Concerning this clonotype itself: The junction departs from the called germline gene at one end, perhaps through a read error. CDR3 amino acids: CAISPATWGAETQYF. CDR3 DNA: TGTGCCATCTCACCAGCGACATGGGGCGCAGAGACCCAGTACTTC. The chain combines TRBV18 with TRBJ2-5, with D possibly TRBD1 on 5 matching bases. Germline-derived CDR1 and CDR2 are KGHSH and LQKENI. The CDR3 has 15 residues.

The chain joins TRBV28 to TRBJ2-2; no definite D call. V was cut by 3 bases and J by 7 bases, with 3 bases left in between. Germline assignment: CDR1 MDHEN and CDR2 SYDVKM. The CDR3 runs to 11 residues. The CDR3 region is CASSLNGELFF. The CDR3 coding sequence is TGTGCCAGCAGTTTGAACGGGGAGCTGTTTTTT.

This clonotype was seen at least ten times. This chain connects TRBV6-7 to TRBJ1-5; TRBD1 agrees at 7 bases. TRBV6-7 carries the ORF label, with uncertain function. This CDR3 contains 15 residues. V lost 6 bases to trimming and J lost 1 base; unmatched junction nucleotides: 6. As DNA, the CDR3 is TGTGCCAGCAGCCAGATACAGGGGAGCAATCAGCCCCAGCATTTT. This gives the protein CASSQIQGSNQPQHF.

This clonotype was seen many times. The chain carries TRBV7-2 and TRBJ2-2, with D perhaps matching TRBD1 (5 bases). Germline assignment: CDR1 SGHTA and CDR2 FQGNSA. This CDR3 is 15 amino acids long. Trimming removed 3 bases from V and 2 bases from J, with 10 bases in between. As DNA, the CDR3 is TGTGCCAGCAGCTTTATGCAGGGTAACACCGGGGAGCTGTTTTTT. This gives the protein CASSFMQGNTGELFF.

In its sample, this clonotype was seen many times. The chain couples TRBV11-2 to TRBJ2-5, with TRBD2 matching over 8 bases. The CDR3 loop spans 16 amino acids. V trimming: 10 bases; J trimming: 5 bases; junction bases outside the gene matches: 18. Germline V gene data show CDR1 as SGHAT and CDR2 as FQNNGV. The CDR3, as DNA: TGTGCCATCACTCTCGGGTGTAGCGGGAATCGGGAGACCCAGTACTTC. Amino acids: CAITLGCSGNRETQYF.

This clonotype was detected many times. This sequence joins TRBV5-1 and TRBJ2-2; no reliable D call. The germline V and J ends were trimmed by 4 bases and 8 bases, with 12 bases remaining between them. CDR3 length: 13 amino acids. Germline assignment: CDR1 SGHRS and CDR2 YFSETQ. The CDR3 here is CASSIASAGELFF. DNA for the CDR3: TGCGCCAGCAGCATAGCCTCGGCTGGGGAGCTGTTTTTT.

This clonotype turned up a few times. The V and J genes are TRBV14 and TRBJ1-1, with D possibly being TRBD1 (6 bases). The length of the CDR3 is 15 residues. With 0 bases removed from V and 1 base from J, the gap between germline ends came to 9 bases. Germline-derived CDR1 and CDR2 are SGHDN and FVKESK. CDR3 DNA: TGTGCCAGCAGCCAAGAAGGGACACCGAACACTGAAGCTTTCTTT. This gives the protein CASSQEGTPNTEAFF.

This clonotype was seen repeatedly, ten times or more. The chain joins TRBV4-3 to TRBJ1-1, with D tentatively TRBD1 (6 bases). Trimming left V 0 bases short and J 4 bases short, with 12 bases between. This CDR3 region has 15 residues. Germline lookup yields CDR1 LGHNA and CDR2 YSLEER. CDR3 in amino acids: CASSQDKGQITEAFF. The DNA of the CDR3 is TGCGCCAGCAGCCAAGATAAAGGACAGATCACTGAAGCTTTCTTT.

This clonotype was observed at least ten times. The chain combines TRBV7-6 with TRBJ2-7; unclear D gene. Trimming stripped 5 bases from V and 0 bases from J, with 8 bases between. CDR3 length equals 13 residues. Looked up from germline, CDR1 is SGHVS and CDR2 is FNYEAQ. Here the CDR3 DNA reads TGTGCCAGCAGCCCCGACCTCTCCTACGAGCAGTACTTC. Its protein product is CASSPDLSYEQYF. The whole variable domain, remainder taken from reference TRBV7-6 and TRBJ2-7, is GAGVSQSPRYKVTKRGQDVALRCDPISGHVSLYWYRQALGQGPEFLTYFNYEAQQDKSGLPNDRFSAERPEGSISTLTIQRTEQRDSAMYRCASSPDLSYEQYFGPGTRLTVT.

Comment on this clonotype: Just one base apart from a much larger clone, this may be a read error. CDR3 in DNA: TGTGCCAGCAGCCGCACTAGCGGGGGCCTCCAAGAGAACCAGTACTTC. It encodes CASSRTSGGLQENQYF. J is TRBJ2-5 and V is TRBV7-2; 11 bases fit TRBD2. This CDR3 is 16 amino acids long. Germline assignment: CDR1 SGHTA and CDR2 FQGNSA.

This clonotype has a count of ten or more. The chain carries TRBV12-3 or TRBV12-4 and TRBJ2-1; 7 nucleotides align to TRBD1. Losses at the gene ends were 8 bases for V and 2 bases for J; bases not matched to a gene: 6. CDR3 length equals 14 residues. The CDR3: CASRPTGTYNEQFF. CDR3 bases: TGTGCCAGCCGCCCGACAGGGACCTACAATGAGCAGTTCTTC.

At least ten counts were recorded for this clonotype. The chain has TRBV20-1 and TRBJ1-1; 7 bases line up with TRBD1. After removal of 0 bases from V and 8 bases from J, the junction contained 6 bases not matched to a gene. CDR1 is DFQATT, CDR2 SNEGSKA, per germline (reference sequence). This CDR3 is 13 amino acids long. CDR3 protein: CSARDRTGAEAFF. The CDR3 nucleotides are TGCAGTGCTAGAGATAGAACAGGGGCGGAAGCTTTCTTT.

V is TRBV14 and J is TRBJ2-1; 11 nucleotides line up with TRBD1. Germline V gene lookup returns CDR1 SGHDN and CDR2 FVKESK. The CDR3 covers 16 residues. With 3 bases clipped from V and 5 bases from J, the junction kept 6 bases outside the gene matches. CDR3 loop: CASSQVPGQGDNEQFF. The CDR3 DNA follows: TGTGCCAGCAGCCAGGTACCGGGACAGGGGGACAATGAGCAGTTCTTC.

To note about this clonotype: One junction end disagrees with the germline gene, perhaps due to a read error. The chain recombines TRBV6-5 with TRBJ2-7; 9 bases are a match to TRBD1. Germline V lookup: CDR1 MNHEY, CDR2 SVGAGI. The CDR3 consists of 14 residues. CDR3 loop: CAISLGQGPYEQYF. In nucleotides, the CDR3 is TGTGCCATCAGTCTTGGACAGGGGCCCTACGAGCAGTACTTC.

Ten or more counts support this clonotype. This chain uses TRBV27 with TRBJ2-3; tentative D call: TRBD2 (6 bases). The V and J ends lost 2 bases and 10 bases respectively, with 13 bases between them. The V gene's germline CDR1 is MNHEY and CDR2 SMNVEV (reference sequence). This CDR3 is 13 amino acids long. CDR3 nucleotide sequence: TGTGCCAGCAGTTTAGGTGGTCCGGGAGCGCAGTATTTT. Protein product: CASSLGGPGAQYF.

Here the CDR3 reads CASSLYAEETQYF. In nucleotides, the CDR3 is TGTGCCAGCAGCTTATACGCGGAAGAGACCCAGTACTTC. This chain uses TRBV7-9 with TRBJ2-5; unclear D gene. Trimming shortened V by 2 bases and J by 3 bases, and 7 bases separated the two germline ends. Germline V gives CDR1 SEHNR, CDR2 FQNEAQ (reference sequence). The CDR3 totals 13 residues. Based on the CDR3 plus reference TRBV7-9 and TRBJ2-5, the full variable domain is DTGVSQNPRHKITKRGQNVTFRCDPISEHNRLYWYRQTLGQGPEFLTYFQNEAQLEKSRLLSDRFSAERPKGSFSTLEIQRTEQGDSAMYLCASSLYAEETQYFGPGTRLLVL.

This clonotype occurred many times. The V gene is TRBV20-1, the J gene TRBJ2-7, with D perhaps given as TRBD1 or TRBD2 (5 bases each). Trimming cost V 5 bases and J 4 bases, with 12 bases left between them. Germline V gene data show CDR1 as DFQATT and CDR2 as SNEGSKA (reference sequence). This CDR3 has 12 amino acids. In nucleotides, the CDR3 is TGCAGTGCTGCCGGGACGGCTTACGAGCAGTACTTC. This encodes CSAAGTAYEQYF.

This clonotype showed up many times. The chain uses TRBV4-2 and TRBJ2-3; D gene uncertain. The CDR3 spans 16 residues. Trimming took 0 bases from V and 5 from J, leaving 15 bases between them. CDR1 is LGHNA, CDR2 YNFKEQ, per germline. CDR3 DNA: TGTGCCAGCAGCCAAGATGGGGTACAGCCGGGAGATACGCAGTATTTT. The encoded protein is CASSQDGVQPGDTQYF.

The table lists this clonotype with many counts. The gene calls are TRBV7-9 and TRBJ2-5; D is undetermined. CDR1 SEHNR and CDR2 FQNEAQ come from the germline V gene (reference sequence). This CDR3 has 13 residues. V was cut by 4 bases and J by 3 bases, with 9 bases left in between. CDR3 region: CASSSTFEETQYF. CDR3 coding DNA: TGTGCCAGCAGCTCCACGTTTGAAGAGACCCAGTACTTC.

This clonotype was observed at least ten times. CDR3 in amino acids: CSVAITGAYEQYF. CDR3 sequence (DNA): TGCAGCGTCGCCATCACGGGGGCCTACGAGCAGTACTTC. The chain is built from TRBV29-1 and TRBJ2-7; D might be TRBD2 (6 bases). V was shortened by 6 bases and J by 2 bases, with 14 bases between the two germline ends. Looked up from germline, CDR1 is SQVTM and CDR2 is ANQGSEA. The CDR3 consists of 13 residues.